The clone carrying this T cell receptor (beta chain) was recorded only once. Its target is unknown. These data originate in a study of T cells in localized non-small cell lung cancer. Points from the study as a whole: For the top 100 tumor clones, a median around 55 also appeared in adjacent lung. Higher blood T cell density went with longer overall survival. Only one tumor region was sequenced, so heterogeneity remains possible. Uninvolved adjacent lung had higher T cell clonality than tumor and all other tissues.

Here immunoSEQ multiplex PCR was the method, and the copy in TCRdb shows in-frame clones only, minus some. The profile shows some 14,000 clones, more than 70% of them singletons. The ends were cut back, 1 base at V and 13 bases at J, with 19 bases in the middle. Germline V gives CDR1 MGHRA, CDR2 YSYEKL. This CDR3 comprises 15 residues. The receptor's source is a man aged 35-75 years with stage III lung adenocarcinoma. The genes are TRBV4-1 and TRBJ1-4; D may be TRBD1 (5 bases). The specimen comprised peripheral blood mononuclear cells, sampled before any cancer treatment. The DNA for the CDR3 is TGCGCCAGCAGCCAAGTGAATCATTTCAGGGAAGTACTGTTTTTT. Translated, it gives CASSQVNHFREVLFF.